This T cell receptor beta chain was sequenced during a study of cytomegalovirus exposure and HLA in healthy donors. About the research overall: Per a later analysis, the 666 first-cohort and some 110 validation repertoires shared one platform. The study, taken as a whole, reports: Rarity characterized most TCR sequences, yet some public TCRs appeared in many donors. It was reported that the classifier diagnosed cytomegalovirus status with high specificity and sensitivity in both the original and validation cohorts. The study listed roughly 160 cytomegalovirus-associated TCR beta chains.

Some clones are missing from TCRdb's copy, which holds only in-frame ones; the method was immunoSEQ multiplex PCR. The data show about 140,000 clones, 88% seen once. V was trimmed by 0 bases and J by 0 bases, leaving 12 bases between them. This CDR3 spans 17 amino acids. Germline CDR1 LNHNV, CDR2 YYDKDF (reference sequence). Turning to this clone: Its matching antigen is unknown.

This sequence joins TRBV15 and TRBJ1-5; D ambiguous. The sequenced sample was PBMCs. This clonotype was sampled from a woman aged 18-35 years in good health and CMV-seropositive. This CDR3 reads CATSRDRTVLSNQPQHF. DNA for the CDR3: TGTGCCACCAGCAGAGATCGTACAGTCCTTAGCAATCAGCCCCAGCATTTT.